This T cell receptor beta chain stems from a study of graft-versus-host responses after intestinal transplantation. Across the whole study: Multivisceral, liver-intestinal, or isolated intestinal transplants were performed in recipients. All recipients were given anti-thymocyte globulin induction, and tacrolimus and steroids were then administered for three to four years. The study, taken as a whole, reports: Peak circulating GvH clone levels were associated with early post-transplant HvG declines.

Here immunoSEQ multiplex PCR was the method, and the copy in TCRdb shows in-frame clones only, minus some. The sample carries nearly 110,000 clones, approximately 88% recorded once. In this sample, this clone turned up a few times. Antigen unknown. The CDR3 totals 13 residues. Trimming pared 4 bases from V and 1 base from J, leaving 7 bases between. CDR1 ENHRY and CDR2 SYGVKD come from the germline V gene. The sample in question was unstimulated CD4+ T cells sorted from spleen or lymph node cells, obtained before transplant. The clonotype was recovered from a human donor who was the organ donor for an intestinal transplant. J is TRBJ1-1 and V is TRBV10-3; D gene unclear. CDR3 region: CAISGSENTEAFF. DNA for the CDR3: TGTGCCATCAGTGGTTCAGAGAACACTGAAGCTTTCTTT.